This T cell receptor beta chain was captured by sequencing in a study of T cells after yellow fever vaccination. A single record per CDR3 protein comes from TCRdb applying MiXCR to the 5' RACE reads. Of approximately 550,000 distinct CDR3 sequences listed, roughly a fifth are singletons. The receptor was isolated from a man aged 30-40 years who received the YFV17D yellow fever vaccine. Sequenced here: PBMCs, sampled 15 days after the yellow fever booster vaccination.

CDR3 nucleotide sequence: TGTGCCAGCAGTTCCTCTGAACCCGGGGAGCTGTTTTTT. As protein: CASSSSEPGELFF. This rearrangement joins TRBV6-5 to TRBJ2-2, with no clear D. V was pared by 4 bases and J by 6 bases, with 9 bases between. CDR3 length equals 13 residues. Germline lookup yields CDR1 MNHEY and CDR2 SVGAGI.